The clone carrying this T cell receptor (beta chain) was picked up one time. A far larger clone is a single base away, which makes a read error likely. The data stem from a study of shared clonotypes between healthy human individuals. Background on the study: Aged between 18 and 49, the donors were a couple of women and three men. A donor's plate count was three for CD4 naive and three for CD4 memory; CD8 naive had two and CD8 memory one.

CD4+ cell separation produced CD45RA+ naive and CD45RA-negative memory subsets. For each subset, genomic DNA was distributed in equal portions over several immunoSEQ plates. Some clones are missing from TCRdb's copy, which holds only in-frame ones; the method was immunoSEQ multiplex PCR. The sample carries hundreds of thousands of clones, about three quarters recorded once. This CDR3 comprises 13 residues. Germline CDR1 reads GTSNPN; CDR2 reads SVGIG (reference sequence). The sequenced sample was memory CD4+ T cells sorted from blood. The subset here: CD45RA-negative fraction. The chain is built from TRBV30 and TRBJ2-5, with a weak D call TRBD1 (6 bases). The TCR sequence derives from a woman aged 30 to 39 in good health. This CDR3 reads CTWSAGERETQYF. CDR3 DNA sequence: TGTACCTGGAGCGCAGGGGAAAGGGAGACCCAGTACTTC.